These T cell receptor beta chains were read from a single sample in a study of Ad26.COV2.S vaccination and SARS-CoV-2 variants. Using immunoSEQ multiplex PCR, the repertoire was profiled, and TCRdb retains in-frame clones only, with some absent. Of roughly 300,000 clones in the sample, about 86% are singletons; the top ten hold around 10%. Sequenced material: peripheral blood, taken in a trial of Ad26.COV2.S vaccine versus placebo. Source of these receptors: a person aged 18-65 years who received the Ad26.COV2.S COVID-19 vaccine or a placebo. The CDR3 runs from the conserved cysteine through the conserved F or W.

TRBV6-5	TRBJ2-2	CASEGTGAGELFF
TRBV6-1	TRBJ1-1	CASSEVRNTEAFF
TRBV27	TRBJ1-5	CASSQGSESNQPQHF
TRBV30	TRBJ1-5	CAPPRGPYSNQPQHF
TRBV9	TRBJ1-1	CASSVGVPRNAEAFF
TRBV12-3/TRBV12-4	TRBJ1-3	CASTRSSGNTIYF
TRBV7-2	TRBJ2-7	CASSLEGGNEQYF
TRBV14	TRBJ2-1	CASSQSTSSYNEQFF
TRBV11-2	TRBJ1-1	CASSLYAYSNTEAFF
TRBV7-9	TRBJ1-1	CASSSLTGGRKNTEAFF
TRBV5-1	TRBJ1-1	CASSLTQLNTEAFF
TRBV11-2	TRBJ2-1	CASSLVGIPYNEQFF
TRBV6-2/TRBV6-3	TRBJ2-7	CASSRDNYEQYF
TRBV6-1	TRBJ1-5	CASSEGVRGQPQHF
TRBV19	TRBJ1-1	CASIRGEADTEAFF
TRBV7-2	TRBJ2-1	CASTPSAIYNEQFF
TRBV27	TRBJ2-1	CASSRTPYNEQFF
TRBV4-3	TRBJ1-2	CASSQESQSNYYGYTF
TRBV4-2	TRBJ2-7	CASSPGGDRAYEQYF
TRBV4-3	TRBJ2-6	CASSQGTGVGANVLTF
TRBV10-1	TRBJ1-2	CAEWDRLHYGYTF
TRBV10-3	TRBJ2-7	CAISGHQGDYEQYF
TRBV11-2	TRBJ2-7	CASNPGTGVFEQYF
TRBV29-1	TRBJ1-1	CSVEGTPNTEAFF
TRBV24-1	TRBJ2-1	CATSDLVGNEQFF
TRBV7-2	TRBJ1-1	CASSSGAGGGVAFF
TRBV6-2/TRBV6-3	TRBJ2-1	CASSLTGDEQFF
TRBV27	TRBJ1-5	CASSLYAGNQPQHF